A selection of T cell receptor beta chains follows, all from one sample in a study of blood T cell repertoires in COVID-19. Assay used: immunoSEQ multiplex PCR; TCRdb lists only in-frame clones, some missing. The sample consists of hundreds of thousands of clones, about 90% of them appearing once. The sequencing input was PBMCs or T cells enriched from blood (not recorded which). These TCRs come from a woman between 25 and 40 years old who had recovered from COVID-19. CDR3s include the opening cysteine and the closing phenylalanine or tryptophan. D genes are given only for firm matches. Some rows mark clone size as missing; the rest say once, few, many or name a class of expanded clone.

TRBV6-2/TRBV6-3	NA	once	TRBJ1-4	CASSYSSRDTSVNEKLFF	TGTGCCAGCAGTTACTCGTCCCGGGACACATCCGTTAATGAAAAACTGTTTTTT
TRBV6-5	TRBD1	NA	TRBJ2-7	CASRRDSLYEQYF	TGTGCCAGCAGAAGGGACAGCCTTTATGAGCAGTACTTC
TRBV27	NA	NA	TRBJ1-3	CASSAGVGNTIYF	TGTGCCAGCAGTGCAGGGGTGGGAAACACCATATATTTT
TRBV9	NA	few	TRBJ1-2	CASSGAPVGYTF	TGTGCCAGCAGCGGGGCCCCGGTTGGCTACACCTTC
TRBV28	TRBD1	NA	TRBJ2-7	CASTRRDRYSEQYF	TGTGCCAGCACCCGCCGGGACAGGTATAGCGAGCAGTACTTC
TRBV19	TRBD2	NA	TRBJ2-5	CASSIGSGGETQYF	TGTGCCAGTAGTATAGGTAGCGGGGGTGAGACCCAGTACTTC
TRBV27	TRBD1	NA	TRBJ1-4	CATSDRGEKLFF	TGTGCCACCTCGGACAGGGGTGAAAAACTGTTTTTT
TRBV11-2	NA	NA	TRBJ1-6	CASSLGSWAGDSPLHF	TGTGCCAGCAGCTTAGGGTCCTGGGCAGGGGATTCACCCCTCCACTTT
TRBV6-5	TRBD1	few	TRBJ1-2	CASSWAGGVDGYTF	TGTGCCAGCAGTTGGGCAGGGGGTGTCGATGGCTACACCTTC
TRBV9	TRBD1	NA	TRBJ1-6	CASSVGTGVYSPLHF	TGTGCCAGCAGCGTGGGGACAGGGGTTTATTCACCCCTCCACTTT
TRBV2	NA	few	TRBJ2-3	CASSETPGLLTDTQYF	TGTGCCAGCAGTGAGACACCGGGACTCCTCACAGATACGCAGTATTTT
TRBV18	NA	NA	TRBJ2-5	CASSQGQQETQYF	TGTGCCAGCTCCCAAGGACAGCAAGAGACCCAGTACTTC
TRBV12-3/TRBV12-4	NA	NA	TRBJ2-5	CASRVGSGTQYF	TGTGCCAGCAGAGTCGGTTCCGGGACCCAGTACTTC
TRBV7-7	NA	NA	TRBJ2-7	CASSLAFGQGYEQYF	TGTGCTAGCAGCTTAGCGTTTGGTCAGGGCTACGAGCAGTACTTC
TRBV19	NA	once	TRBJ1-5	CASTDDRWDQPQHF	TGTGCCAGTACCGATGACAGGTGGGATCAGCCCCAGCATTTT
TRBV5-6	NA	NA	TRBJ2-7	CASSLAFYEQYF	TGTGCCAGCAGCTTGGCCTTCTACGAGCAGTACTTC
TRBV13	NA	NA	TRBJ2-7	CASSFDRLTYEQYF	TGTGCCAGCAGTTTCGACAGGCTAACCTACGAGCAGTACTTC
TRBV6-5	TRBD2	NA	TRBJ2-3	CASRFSGGSDTQYF	TGTGCCAGCAGATTTAGCGGGGGAAGCGATACGCAGTATTTT
TRBV9	TRBD2	NA	TRBJ2-6	CASTPMAGGMSGANVLTF	TGTGCCAGCACCCCTATGGCGGGGGGGATGTCTGGGGCCAACGTCCTGACTTTC
TRBV6-5	TRBD1	once	TRBJ1-4	CASSYGQGVGKLFF	TGTGCCAGCAGTTACGGGCAGGGGGTAGGAAAACTGTTTTTT
TRBV2	TRBD1	NA	TRBJ2-7	CASSRPLGGGQGEYEQYF	TGTGCCAGCAGCCGCCCCTTAGGAGGGGGACAGGGGGAATACGAGCAGTACTTC
TRBV19	NA	NA	TRBJ2-5	CASSIGRGDQETQYF	TGTGCCAGTAGTATAGGCAGGGGGGACCAAGAGACCCAGTACTTC
TRBV7-9	NA	NA	TRBJ2-3	CASSPPRERSTDTQYF	TGTGCCAGCAGCCCCCCTCGGGAGCGTAGCACAGATACGCAGTATTTT
TRBV28	TRBD2	NA	TRBJ2-1	CASSSSSGTSGPSYNEQFF	TGTGCCAGCAGTTCCTCCTCCGGGACTAGCGGGCCGTCCTACAATGAGCAGTTCTTC
TRBV14	NA	NA	TRBJ1-2	CASSQDVGRAFYGYTF	TGTGCCAGCAGCCAAGATGTTGGGAGGGCTTTCTATGGCTACACCTTC
TRBV19	TRBD2	NA	TRBJ2-3	CASSNVGGSPTDTQYF	TGTGCCAGTAGCAATGTCGGGGGGAGCCCCACAGATACGCAGTATTTT
TRBV7-9	NA	NA	TRBJ2-5	CASTRGAQETQYF	TGTGCCAGCACCCGAGGCGCTCAAGAGACCCAGTACTTC
TRBV19	NA	once	TRBJ1-2	CASSISAGPYGYTF	TGTGCCAGTAGTATTTCGGCAGGGCCCTATGGCTACACCTTC
TRBV4-1	TRBD1	NA	TRBJ1-1	CASSHRTGDGNTEAFF	TGCGCCAGCAGCCATCGGACAGGGGATGGGAACACTGAAGCTTTCTTT
TRBV25-1	NA	NA	TRBJ1-4	CASSESPGSINEKLFF	TGTGCCAGCAGTGAATCCCCTGGGAGTATTAATGAAAAACTGTTTTTT
TRBV5-1	TRBD1	few	TRBJ1-2	CASSQDRDYTF	TGCGCCAGCAGCCAGGACAGGGACTACACCTTC
TRBV19	NA	NA	TRBJ2-1	CASNPGGLAGSHEQFF	TGTGCCAGTAACCCCGGGGGGCTAGCAGGTTCCCATGAGCAGTTCTTC
TRBV27	TRBD1	NA	TRBJ1-6	CASSSWTGDSNSPLHF	TGTGCCAGCAGTTCGTGGACGGGGGACAGTAATTCACCCCTCCACTTT
TRBV3-1/TRBV3-2	NA	NA	TRBJ1-1	CASSQGARWAEAFF	TGTGCCAGCAGCCAAGGAGCTAGATGGGCTGAAGCTTTCTTT
TRBV3-1/TRBV3-2	TRBD2	NA	TRBJ2-1	CASSQDWRGGNEQFF	TGTGCCAGCAGCCAAGATTGGCGGGGGGGTAATGAGCAGTTCTTC
TRBV12-5	TRBD1	NA	TRBJ2-7	CASGLPGQGYEQYF	TGTGCTAGTGGTTTGCCAGGACAGGGGTACGAGCAGTACTTC
TRBV2	TRBD1	NA	TRBJ2-1	CASSDGTDYNEQFF	TGTGCCAGCAGTGATGGGACAGACTACAATGAGCAGTTCTTC
TRBV6-5	TRBD1	NA	TRBJ1-5	CASSPGTGSQPQHF	TGTGCCAGCAGCCCCGGGACAGGGAGTCAGCCCCAGCATTTT
TRBV3-1/TRBV3-2	TRBD1	NA	TRBJ2-1	CASSLRTGANEQFF	TGTGCCAGCAGCCTCCGCACAGGGGCCAATGAGCAGTTCTTC
TRBV28	NA	NA	TRBJ2-7	CASRHSYEQYF	TGTGCCAGCAGACATTCCTACGAGCAGTACTTC
TRBV20-1	TRBD2	few	TRBJ2-1	CSASGTSGSYNEQFF	TGCAGTGCTAGTGGGACTAGCGGGTCCTACAATGAGCAGTTCTTC
TRBV4-1	NA	NA	TRBJ2-7	CASSQDWARVYEQYF	TGCGCCAGCAGCCAAGATTGGGCCAGGGTGTACGAGCAGTACTTC
TRBV3-1/TRBV3-2	TRBD1	NA	TRBJ1-2	CASSQGDRGFNGYTF	TGTGCCAGCAGCCAAGGCGACAGGGGATTTAATGGCTACACCTTC
TRBV28	NA	NA	TRBJ1-2	CASSFRANYGYTF	TGTGCCAGCAGTTTCAGGGCTAACTATGGCTACACCTTC
TRBV4-1	NA	NA	TRBJ1-5	CASSQGDWGNQPQHF	TGCGCCAGCAGCCAAGGTGACTGGGGCAATCAGCCCCAGCATTTT
TRBV5-4	NA	NA	TRBJ1-3	CASSAGLLGGNTIYF	TGTGCCAGCAGCGCAGGGCTGCTGGGAGGAAACACCATATATTTT
TRBV21-1	NA	NA	TRBJ1-5	CASSNYLPAGGNQPQHF	TGTGCCAGCAGCAACTATCTCCCAGCCGGGGGCAATCAGCCCCAGCATTTT
TRBV27	NA	NA	TRBJ2-7	CASSYAGGYEQYF	TGTGCCAGCAGTTATGCGGGCGGTTACGAGCAGTACTTC
TRBV19	TRBD1	NA	TRBJ2-2	CASSIGDRGWIGELFF	TGTGCCAGTAGTATAGGGGACAGGGGTTGGATCGGGGAGCTGTTTTTT
TRBV3-1/TRBV3-2	TRBD1	many	TRBJ1-1	CASSFLNPGQGSVEAFF	TGTGCCAGCAGCTTCCTGAATCCGGGACAGGGCTCGGTGGAGGCTTTCTTT
TRBV27	TRBD2	NA	TRBJ2-3	CASSLLAGEADTQYF	TGTGCCAGCAGTTTGTTAGCGGGAGAGGCAGATACGCAGTATTTT
TRBV30	TRBD1	NA	TRBJ1-2	CAWRARDRAYGYTF	TGTGCCTGGAGGGCAAGGGACAGGGCCTATGGCTACACCTTC
TRBV3-1/TRBV3-2	TRBD2	few	TRBJ2-7	CASSQGTSGRYEQYF	TGTGCCAGCAGCCAAGGGACTAGCGGGAGATACGAGCAGTACTTC
TRBV11-1	NA	NA	TRBJ2-2	CASSLAGFYNTGELFF	TGTGCCAGCAGCTTAGCTGGTTTCTATAACACCGGGGAGCTGTTTTTT